This T cell receptor beta chain was recovered during a study of blood T cells in healthy people across ages. Points from the study as a whole: Naive CD4+ cell counts and diversity both ran higher in long-lived than in aged donors. The authors considered diversity estimates from one million T cells to be underestimates. TCR beta diversity tracked closely with naive T cell percentage.

J gave up 2 bases and V 5 bases, and 4 bases lay outside the gene matches. Germline CDR1 is SNHLY and CDR2 is FYNNEI. CDR3 size: 14 residues. Using a J-beta primer mix together with a sample-barcoded 5' primer, a second PCR was run for about 6 to 12 cycles. The template-switch adaptor was a 5' adaptor with 12 random nucleotides. It tagged each cDNA molecule. TCRdb analysed the 5' RACE reads with MiXCR anew, one entry per CDR3 protein. The sample has under 1,000,000 distinct CDR3 sequences; more than 35% are singletons. In the case of this clonotype: Its antigen is currently unknown.

The chain uses TRBV2 and TRBJ2-5; 8 bases agree with TRBD1. The sequence came from an elderly man in good health. The specimen was blood. CDR3: CASSKGQAQETQYF. In DNA form, the CDR3 reads TGTGCCAGCAGTAAGGGACAGGCTCAAGAGACCCAGTACTTC.